Reported below is one T cell receptor (beta chain). The data derive from a study of blood T cell repertoires in COVID-19. Across the study: Acute and convalescent COVID-19 specimens originated in the United States, Italy and Spain.

Germline V gene sequence: CDR1 MNHEY, CDR2 SVGAGI. This CDR3 contains 16 residues. V shed 3 bases, J shed 3 bases, and the junction held 7 bases outside the gene matches. Per the authors' pipeline: Amplifying reference gene primers gave estimates of nucleated cell counts. Using immunoSEQ multiplex PCR, the repertoire was profiled, and TCRdb retains in-frame clones only, with some absent. V, J and clone size are those of that table, while D and trimming were read from the DNA. The table has about 200,000 clones, roughly nine tenths seen once. The cohort comprised adults aged roughly 18 to 90 years residing in approximately 25 US areas. Categorization into cohorts depended on clinical history that participants reported.

The rearrangement links TRBV6-5 to TRBJ2-2, with 7 bases aligning to TRBD2. The sequencing sample was made of PBMCs or T cells enriched from blood (not recorded which). This receptor was taken from a woman in her 30s with acute COVID-19. The CDR3 DNA follows: TGTGCCAGCAGTTATCTGCGGGGGATCGACACCGGGGAGCTGTTTTTT. Its translation is CASSYLRGIDTGELFF.